This T cell receptor beta chain stems from a study of T cell repertoires in cytomegalovirus infection. The junction had 9 bases not matched to a gene; V was cut back by 2 bases and J by 7 bases. CDR1 is SGHTA and CDR2 is FQGNSA in the germline V gene. This CDR3 spans 16 amino acids. TCRdb re-called the reads through MiXCR, storing one row per CDR3 protein. Among about 740,000 distinct CDR3 sequences listed, roughly 36% were seen once. This clonotype was recorded a few times. Antigen specificity is unknown. The TCR comes from a human donor in good health (CMV status not recorded). Some clones in this sample may be carry-over from other donors' samples. The rearrangement links TRBV7-2 to TRBJ1-5, with 9 positions matching TRBD1. The sequenced sample was cultured PBMCs, obtained from culture after CMV antigen stimulation. The CDR3 DNA reads as TGTGCCAGCAGCTTATACGGGACAGGGTTGGACCAGCCCCAGCATTTT. It yields the protein CASSLYGTGLDQPQHF.